The 4 T cell receptor beta chains below all came from one sample that was sequenced in a study of T cell changes during pregnancy in multiple sclerosis. TCRdb keeps only in-frame clones here, not all; method: immunoSEQ multiplex PCR. The table has 30,000 to 40,000 clones, just under 95% seen once. This sample comprised CD8+ T cells from peripheral blood mononuclear cells, obtained in the third trimester of pregnancy. All receptors come from a female donor with multiple sclerosis, enrolled in a pregnancy study.

V and J are TRBV19 and TRBJ2-1; D remains unclear. This CDR3 has 15 amino acids. The germline V gene has CDR1 LNHDA and CDR2 SQIVND (reference sequence). The ends were cut back, 6 bases at V and 0 bases at J, with 12 bases in the middle. CDR3: CASSESRSSYNEQFF. The DNA of the CDR3 is TGTGCCAGTAGCGAGAGCCGGAGCTCCTACAATGAGCAGTTCTTC.

The V call is TRBV2, the J call TRBJ2-1; D is undetermined. This CDR3 region has 10 residues. Germline V lookup: CDR1 SNHLY, CDR2 FYNNEI. Between the trimmed V and J ends, which lost 3 bases and 8 bases, there was a span of 2 bases. The CDR3 loop reads CASSDYEQFF. DNA of the CDR3: TGTGCCAGCAGTGACTATGAGCAGTTCTTC. The variable domain in full, completed from reference TRBV2 and TRBJ2-1, reads EPEVTQTPSHQVTQMGQEVILRCVPISNHLYFYWYRQILGQKVEFLVSFYNNEISEKSEIFDDQFSVERPDGSNFTLKIRSTKLEDSAMYFCASSDYEQFFGPGTRLTVL.

The V call is TRBV5-5, the J call TRBJ1-2; D remains ambiguous. Germline values: CDR1 SGHKS, CDR2 YYEKEE (reference sequence). CDR3 size: 15 residues. V was shortened by 3 bases and J by 2 bases, with 14 bases between the two germline ends. In DNA, the CDR3 is TGTGCCAGCAGCTCGACCCCGCGGGCCAACTATGGCTACACCTTC. Residues: CASSSTPRANYGYTF.

In DNA form, the CDR3 reads TGTGCCAGCAGTGCCCCCCTGGGGGCAGGAACTGAAGCTTTCTTT. Translation: CASSAPLGAGTEAFF. The rearrangement joins TRBV2 to TRBJ1-1, with a possible D match to TRBD1 (6 bases). CDR3 size: 15 residues. Looked up from germline, CDR1 is SNHLY and CDR2 is FYNNEI. V was clipped by 4 bases and J by 5 bases, with 17 bases between them.